Shown below are 12 T cell receptor beta chains from a single sample sequenced in a study of vaccination and CD4 T cells after COVID-19. Treatment described: approximately nine-day PBMC culture with coronavirus spike peptide pools or control peptides (ViraFEST assay). Their antigen targets remain unknown. At the Johns Hopkins FTIC core, DNA taken from cultured CD4+ T cells was sequenced by way of the Oncomine TCR Beta short-read assay. TCRdb itself ran the PCR reads through MiXCR, one entry per CDR3 protein. The sample yields over 9,000 distinct CDR3 sequences, 26% seen once. Sample: CD4+ T cells from blood, cultured in vitro, taken after SARS-CoV-2 vaccination. The receptors stem from a human donor who had recovered from COVID-19.

This clonotype appeared a few times. The genes are TRBV25-1 and TRBJ2-1; 7 nucleotides match TRBD2. J lost 6 bases, V lost 3 bases, and 8 bases had no gene match. Germline V gene lookup returns CDR1 MGHDK and CDR2 SYGVNS. The CDR3 spans 15 residues. The CDR3 loop reads CASSERRERSNEQFF. For the CDR3, the DNA is TGTGCCAGCAGTGAGAGGCGGGAGCGGTCCAATGAGCAGTTCTTC.

The rearrangement uses TRBV2 and TRBJ2-5; perhaps TRBD1 as D (5 bases). Per the germline V gene, CDR1 is SNHLY and CDR2 is FYNNEI. This CDR3 contains 12 residues. V was cut by 4 bases and J by 2 bases, with 5 bases left in between. Here the CDR3 reads CASSAGQETQYF. Here the CDR3 DNA reads TGTGCCAGCAGTGCAGGGCAAGAGACCCAGTACTTC.

This chain links TRBV24-1 with TRBJ2-1, with 7 nucleotides matching TRBD1. Germline CDR1 KGHDR, CDR2 SFDVKD. This CDR3 is built from 13 residues. V shed 6 bases and J 6 bases; nucleotides not matched to a gene: 4. The CDR3 spells CATSPTGINEQFF. In DNA form, the CDR3 reads TGTGCCACCAGTCCGACAGGGATCAATGAGCAGTTCTTC.

This clonotype was observed a handful of times. The genes are TRBV7-2 and TRBJ2-1, with 8 bases matching TRBD2. The CDR3 totals 15 residues. The germline gives CDR1 SGHTA, CDR2 FQGNSA. J was trimmed by 7 bases and V by 5 bases; bases with no gene match: 10. The DNA of the CDR3 is TGTGCCAGCAGCCCAGGGACTAGTTTTCTAAATGAGCAGTTCTTC. This encodes CASSPGTSFLNEQFF.

This clonotype is medium-sized. V is TRBV7-8 and J is TRBJ1-5, with TRBD1 matching 9 bases. This CDR3 is built from 15 residues. V was clipped by 6 bases and J by 4 bases; unmatched bases: 7. The germline V gene has CDR1 SGHVS and CDR2 FQNEAQ. The CDR3: CASSRGQGSNQPQHF. The DNA for the CDR3 is TGTGCCAGCAGTCGTGGACAGGGGAGTAATCAGCCCCAGCATTTT.

The chain employs TRBV29-1 and TRBJ2-3; D is ambiguous. This CDR3 spans 12 amino acids. Germline V gene data show CDR1 as SQVTM and CDR2 as ANQGSEA. The V gene lost 3 bases and the J gene lost 6 bases, with 10 bases spanning the gap. The CDR3 loop reads CSVDLLGDTQYF. DNA for the CDR3: TGCAGCGTTGACTTGCTTGGGGATACGCAGTATTTT.

The rearrangement links TRBV12-3 or TRBV12-4 to TRBJ1-2; the D is unclear. The CDR3 has 14 residues. V lost 6 bases and J lost 6, with 17 bases in between. The CDR3 DNA sequence: TGTGCCAGCAGAGCGCCTGGTGGACGGGATGGCTACACCTTC. Encoded protein: CASRAPGGRDGYTF.

The chain recombines TRBV7-2 with TRBJ1-6; 7 nucleotides agree with TRBD1. Germline V gene lookup returns CDR1 SGHTA and CDR2 FQGNSA. V trimming: 6 bases; J trimming: 8 bases; junction bases outside the gene matches: 7. CDR3 length: 14 amino acids. In nucleotides, the CDR3 is TGTGCCAGCAGACCCGGGACAGAGGATTCACCCCTCCACTTT. Protein product: CASRPGTEDSPLHF.

This clonotype was picked up a small number of times. The chain combines TRBV27 with TRBJ2-7, with TRBD1 as a possible D gene (6 bases). The length of the CDR3 is 13 residues. The ends were cut back, 4 bases at V and 2 bases at J, with 9 bases in the middle. CDR1 is MNHEY, CDR2 SMNVEV, per germline (reference sequence). CDR3 loop: CASSWTDPYEQYF. The CDR3 DNA is TGTGCCAGCAGTTGGACAGACCCCTACGAGCAGTACTTC.

The chain links TRBV20-1 to TRBJ2-1, with a possible D match to TRBD1 (6 bases). Germline V gene data show CDR1 as DFQATT and CDR2 as SNEGSKA (reference sequence). V was trimmed by 6 bases and J by 4 bases, leaving 13 bases between them. The CDR3 contains 13 residues. The chain's CDR3 is CSAADRTYNEQFF. CDR3 nucleotide sequence: TGCAGTGCCGCAGACAGGACATACAATGAGCAGTTCTTC.

J is TRBJ2-1 and V is TRBV7-3; no clear D. The CDR3 covers 15 residues. CDR1 is SGHTA, CDR2 FQGTGA, per germline. V dropped 0 bases and J dropped 5 bases, with 11 bases sitting between them. In DNA form, the CDR3 reads TGTGCCAGCAGCTTAACACGGGTACCTAACAATGAGCAGTTCTTC. It translates to CASSLTRVPNNEQFF.

This clonotype was counted only a few times. V is TRBV18 and J is TRBJ1-5; the D is unclear. V lost 2 bases and J lost 0, with 5 bases in between. The germline V gene encodes CDR1 KGHSH and CDR2 LQKENI. The CDR3 extends over 14 amino acids. The CDR3 DNA reads as TGTGCCAGCTCACCAAGTAATAGCAATCAGCCCCAGCATTTT. Protein product: CASSPSNSNQPQHF.